The clone carrying this T cell receptor beta chain turned up a few times. V gave up 5 bases and J gave up 7 bases; unmatched junction bases: 31. The CDR3 length is 20 residues. Germline CDR1 GTSNPN, CDR2 SVGIG (reference sequence). The sample comes from a study of cytomegalovirus exposure and HLA in healthy donors. Whole-study context: As an earlier analysis found, about 179 million T cells yielded 95 million to 130 million unique TCR beta sequences.

PCR amplification relied on 60 Vbeta primers (plus 13 Jbeta primers). Using immunoSEQ multiplex PCR, the repertoire was profiled, and TCRdb retains in-frame clones only, with some absent. The sample gives more than 130,000 clones, around 78% of which show up once; 2.8% is in the top ten. Sequenced material: PBMCs. V is TRBV30 and J is TRBJ1-2; 7 nucleotides agree with TRBD1. This TCR was sampled from a male donor in good health and CMV-seronegative. CDR3 sequence reads: CAWLSLVFRDRVRSNFGYTF. DNA for the CDR3: TGTGCCTGGCTTTCACTTGTGTTTCGTGACAGGGTAAGATCTAATTTTGGCTACACCTTC.